This T cell receptor beta chain came from a study of blood T cell repertoires in COVID-19. Study information: Collection of acute and convalescent COVID-19 samples took place in the United States, Italy and Spain. PBMCs, B-cell-depleted T cells, or T cells were the source of the cDNA or gDNA that made up the material.

The V gene lost 4 bases and the J gene lost 2 bases, with 5 bases spanning the gap. From germline, CDR1 is MDHEN and CDR2 SYDVKM. The CDR3 contains 12 residues. Study processing details: Scientists estimated how many nucleated cells there were by amplifying reference gene primers. The repertoire was sequenced with immunoSEQ multiplex PCR; TCRdb's copy has only in-frame clones and lacks some. From that table come the V and J calls and clone size; the DNA was used to work out D and trimming. Of about 99,000 clones in the sample, roughly nine tenths were seen once. Sequenced sample: peripheral blood. This TCR derives from a woman aged 80 or over in a cohort sampled during active COVID-19. The J gene is TRBJ1-1, the V gene TRBV28; D gene uncertain. The DNA of the CDR3 is TGTGCCAGCAGTTCGGGAAACACTGAAGCTTTCTTT. Translated: CASSSGNTEAFF.